A single sample is the source of the 14 T cell receptor beta chains below, sequenced in a study of a mutant IDH1 vaccine in newly diagnosed glioma. No antigens are known for them. Assay: immunoSEQ multiplex PCR; the TCRdb copy retains only in-frame clones and omits some. The repertoire has about 65,000 clones, 70% to 90% of them found once; the top ten carry approximately 3.7%. The time point here: week 23, last vaccination. Topical imiquimod was applied with each vaccine dose, which held 300 ug of mutant IDH1 20-mer peptide. The sequencing here drew on PBMCs, taken from a glioma patient whose treatment included an IDH1 peptide vaccine. These receptors came from a man aged 25 to 40 with glioma.

This chain connects TRBV7-8 to TRBJ1-5; 8 bases line up with TRBD1. V shed 5 bases and J 4 bases; nucleotides not matched to a gene: 7. This CDR3 is built from 15 residues. The germline gives CDR1 SGHVS, CDR2 FQNEAQ. The CDR3 nucleotides are TGTGCCAGCAGCACCCGGACAGGGCGTAATCAGCCCCAGCATTTT. Translation gives CASSTRTGRNQPQHF. The full variable domain, rest sourced from reference TRBV7-8 and TRBJ1-5, is GAGVSQSPRYKVAKRGQDVALRCDPISGHVSLFWYQQALGQGPEFLTYFQNEAQLDKSGLPSDRFFAERPEGSVSTLKIQRTQQEDSAVYLCASSTRTGRNQPQHFGDGTRLSIL.

This chain connects TRBV6-5 to TRBJ2-1; a possible D gene is TRBD1 (6 bases). The germline gives CDR1 MNHEY, CDR2 SVGAGI. V gave up 5 bases and J gave up 0 bases, with 11 bases separating them. The CDR3 spans 15 residues. For the CDR3, the DNA is TGTGCCAGCAGTACACAGGGATACTCCTACAATGAGCAGTTCTTC. Translated, it gives CASSTQGYSYNEQFF.

V is TRBV5-4 and J is TRBJ2-7, with unresolved D. The germline V gene encodes CDR1 SGHNT and CDR2 YYREEE (reference sequence). V was shortened by 2 bases and J by 2 bases, with 11 bases between the two germline ends. CDR3 length equals 14 residues. CDR3 DNA sequence: TGTGCCAGCAGCTTTCGGACGGTTCCCTACGAGCAGTACTTC. It specifies CASSFRTVPYEQYF.

V is TRBV19 and J is TRBJ1-1, with D uncertain. Trimming removed 5 bases from V and 3 bases from J, with 10 bases in between. The germline V gene encodes CDR1 LNHDA and CDR2 SQIVND (reference sequence). The CDR3 loop spans 13 amino acids. The CDR3 loop reads CASSPFRDTEAFF. CDR3 bases: TGTGCCAGTAGTCCTTTCCGGGACACTGAAGCTTTCTTT.

The chain joins TRBV28 to TRBJ1-5; the D is unclear. With 6 bases removed from V and 4 bases from J, the gap between germline ends came to 16 bases. Germline V CDR1 and CDR2: MDHEN, SYDVKM. This CDR3 is 15 amino acids long. CDR3 sequence (DNA): TGTGCCAGCAGCTTACCGGGGAGCTTTAATCAGCCCCAGCATTTT. Encoded protein: CASSLPGSFNQPQHF.

V and J are TRBV7-6 and TRBJ2-3; 8 bases are shared with TRBD2. Germline V gene data show CDR1 as SGHVS and CDR2 as FNYEAQ. The length of the CDR3 is 16 residues. V dropped 8 bases and J dropped 2; count of bases not matched to a gene: 12. CDR3: CASSGPGSGDTDTQYF. The CDR3 coding sequence is TGTGCCAGCTCCGGGCCGGGTAGCGGGGACACAGATACGCAGTATTTT.

The gene calls are TRBV5-5 and TRBJ1-1, with D possibly being TRBD1 (6 bases). CDR3 length: 15 amino acids. The germline V gene encodes CDR1 SGHKS and CDR2 YYEKEE (reference sequence). Trimming removed 4 bases at V and 0 bases at J, with 13 bases between. CDR3: CASSPRQALNTEAFF. The CDR3 DNA follows: TGTGCCAGCAGCCCTCGACAGGCCTTGAACACTGAAGCTTTCTTT.

The CDR3 nucleotides are TGTGCCAGCAAATTTAACTCTGGAAACACCATATATTTT. It is translated as CASKFNSGNTIYF. This chain uses TRBV2 with TRBJ1-3; D unclear. CDR3 length equals 13 residues. In germline, CDR1 is SNHLY, CDR2 FYNNEI. The V end lost 7 bases, the J end lost 0 bases, and 7 bases lay between the germline ends.

This chain connects TRBV19 to TRBJ2-7, with 8 bases aligning to TRBD1. Trimming took 5 bases from V and 6 from J; bases not matched to a gene: 12. The CDR3 sequence is 15 residues long. Germline V gene lookup returns CDR1 LNHDA and CDR2 SQIVND (reference sequence). The CDR3 DNA sequence: TGTGCCAGTAGTCAGGGCAGGGGGCTTTCAATCGAGCAGTACTTC. Translating it yields CASSQGRGLSIEQYF.

DNA for the CDR3: TGTGCCAGCATCGGGACAGGGAGAGGAGACACCATATATTTT. Its translation is CASIGTGRGDTIYF. The rearrangement links TRBV11-2 to TRBJ1-3; 9 nucleotides agree with TRBD1. V lost 7 bases and J lost 8; bases outside the gene matches: 9. CDR1 SGHAT and CDR2 FQNNGV come from the germline V gene. The CDR3 contains 14 residues.

V gene TRBV27 combines with J gene TRBJ1-1; possible D gene TRBD1, 5 bases. The germline V gene has CDR1 MNHEY and CDR2 SMNVEV (reference sequence). Trimming pared 4 bases from V and 3 bases from J, leaving 12 bases between. The CDR3 totals 14 residues. The CDR3 sequence: CASSYAKGYTEAFF. The CDR3 nucleotides read TGTGCCAGCAGTTACGCTAAGGGGTACACTGAAGCTTTCTTT.

V is TRBV13 and J is TRBJ2-1, with 11 bases that match TRBD2. This CDR3 is 17 amino acids long. Looked up from germline, CDR1 is PRHDT and CDR2 is FYEKMQ (reference sequence). The J segment lost 6 bases and the V segment lost 5 bases, leaving 12 bases of the junction unmatched. This CDR3 reads CASSLAGTSGARNEQFF. The CDR3 DNA follows: TGTGCCAGCAGCCTCGCTGGGACTAGCGGCGCCCGCAATGAGCAGTTCTTC. Full variable domain (missing parts from reference TRBV13 and TRBJ2-1): AAGVIQSPRHLIKEKRETATLKCYPIPRHDTVYWYQQGPGQDPQFLISFYEKMQSDKGSIPDRFSAQQFSDYHSELNMSSLELGDSALYFCASSLAGTSGARNEQFFGPGTRLTVL.

The chain links TRBV28 to TRBJ1-1; D might be TRBD1 (6 bases). Trimming stripped 2 bases from V and 10 bases from J, with 11 bases between. This CDR3 has 12 residues. The germline CDR1 and CDR2 sequences are MDHEN and SYDVKM. CDR3 sequence: CASSLGGRGAFF. The CDR3 coding sequence is TGTGCCAGCAGTTTAGGGGGCCGGGGAGCTTTCTTT. Full variable domain (rest looked up from reference TRBV28 and TRBJ1-1): DVKVTQSSRYLVKRTGEKVFLECVQDMDHENMFWYRQDPGLGLRLIYFSYDVKMKEKGDIPEGYSVSREKKERFSLILESASTNQTSMYLCASSLGGRGAFFGQGTRLTVV.

The genes are TRBV4-1 and TRBJ2-2, with D possibly being TRBD1 or TRBD2 (6 bases each). Trimming left V 3 bases short and J 1 base short, with 9 bases between. CDR1 is MGHRA and CDR2 is YSYEKL in the germline V gene. The CDR3 sequence is 15 residues long. The CDR3 reads CASSQGGGNTGELFF. Here the CDR3 DNA reads TGCGCCAGCAGCCAGGGGGGCGGGAACACCGGGGAGCTGTTTTTT.